This T cell receptor (beta chain) is drawn from a study of T-cell reconstitution after alpha-beta-depleted transplantation in children. Unique molecular identifiers featured in how the TCRbeta library was prepared. One entry per CDR3 protein, called by TCRdb with MiXCR from the PCR reads. The sample consists of a few hundred thousand distinct CDR3 sequences, around 10% of them appearing once. There are 14 residues in the CDR3. Deletions cut 6 bases from V and 4 bases from J, with 12 bases between. The sequences come from PBMCs from the stem cell graft donor, collected from the stem cell graft. This TCR was sampled from a human donor who donated a stem cell graft to a child with acute lymphoblastic leukemia. V and J are TRBV12-3 or TRBV12-4 and TRBJ1-4, with no clear D. The CDR3 bases are TGTGCCAGCAGGGAAGAGGGAGTTAATGAAAAACTGTTTTTT. It codes for CASREEGVNEKLFF.